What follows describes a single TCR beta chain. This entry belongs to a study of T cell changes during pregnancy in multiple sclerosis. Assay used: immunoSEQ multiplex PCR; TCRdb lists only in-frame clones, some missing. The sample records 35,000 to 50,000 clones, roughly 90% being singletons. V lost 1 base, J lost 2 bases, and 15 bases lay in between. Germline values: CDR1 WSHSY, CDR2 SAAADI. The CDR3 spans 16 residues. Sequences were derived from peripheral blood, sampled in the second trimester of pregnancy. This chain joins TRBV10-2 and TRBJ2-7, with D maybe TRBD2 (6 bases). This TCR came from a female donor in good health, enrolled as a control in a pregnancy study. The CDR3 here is CASSELGRAGTYEQYF. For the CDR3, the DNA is TGCGCCAGCAGTGAGTTGGGTAGGGCGGGGACCTACGAGCAGTACTTC.